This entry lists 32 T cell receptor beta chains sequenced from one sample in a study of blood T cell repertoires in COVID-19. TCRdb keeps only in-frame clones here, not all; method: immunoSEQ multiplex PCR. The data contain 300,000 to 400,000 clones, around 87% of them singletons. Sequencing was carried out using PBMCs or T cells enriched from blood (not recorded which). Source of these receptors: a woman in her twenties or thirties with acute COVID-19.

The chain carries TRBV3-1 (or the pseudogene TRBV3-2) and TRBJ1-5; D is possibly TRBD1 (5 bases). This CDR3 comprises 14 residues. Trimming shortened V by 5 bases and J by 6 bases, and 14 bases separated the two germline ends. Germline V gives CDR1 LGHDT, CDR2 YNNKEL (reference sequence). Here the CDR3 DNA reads TGTGCCAGCAGCACGGGGGGAGTAGGTCAGCCCCAGCATTTT. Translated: CASSTGGVGQPQHF.

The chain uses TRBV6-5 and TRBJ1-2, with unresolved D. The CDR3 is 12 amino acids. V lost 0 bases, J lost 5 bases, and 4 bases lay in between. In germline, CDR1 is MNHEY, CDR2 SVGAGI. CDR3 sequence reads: CASSYSGYGYTF. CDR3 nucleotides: TGTGCCAGCAGTTACTCCGGTTATGGCTACACCTTC.

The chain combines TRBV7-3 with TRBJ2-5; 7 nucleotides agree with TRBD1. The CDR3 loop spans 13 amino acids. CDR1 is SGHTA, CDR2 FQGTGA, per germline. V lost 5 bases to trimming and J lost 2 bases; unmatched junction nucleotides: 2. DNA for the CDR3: TGTGCCAGCAGCCGGACAGGACAAGAGACCCAGTACTTC. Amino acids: CASSRTGQETQYF.

The CDR3 coding sequence is TGTGCCAGCAGCTTAGCTCAACCCGCAGGGGGCTCTGGCTACACCTTC. Protein sequence: CASSLAQPAGGSGYTF. The chain carries TRBV7-9 and TRBJ1-2; 8 nucleotides match TRBD1. The CDR3 has 16 amino acids. Germline V gene lookup returns CDR1 SEHNR and CDR2 FQNEAQ (reference sequence). The J segment lost 7 bases and the V segment lost 0 bases, leaving 10 bases of the junction unmatched. Full variable domain (rest looked up from reference TRBV7-9 and TRBJ1-2): DTGVSQNPRHKITKRGQNVTFRCDPISEHNRLYWYRQTLGQGPEFLTYFQNEAQLEKSRLLSDRFSAERPKGSFSTLEIQRTEQGDSAMYLCASSLAQPAGGSGYTFGSGTRLTVV.

The CDR3 nucleotides read TGCGCCAGCAGCCAAGATCAATTCCCGGACAGGGGAACTAATGGCTACACCTTC. Translated: CASSQDQFPDRGTNGYTF. The chain employs TRBV4-1 and TRBJ1-2; 9 bases are shared with TRBD1. The CDR3 totals 18 residues. Trimming at V came to 0 bases and at J to 6 bases, leaving 14 bases not matched to a gene. CDR1 is MGHRA, CDR2 YSYEKL, per germline.

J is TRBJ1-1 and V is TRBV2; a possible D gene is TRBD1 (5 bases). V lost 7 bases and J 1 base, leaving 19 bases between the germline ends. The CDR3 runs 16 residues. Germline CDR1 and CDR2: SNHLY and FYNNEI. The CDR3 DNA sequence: TGTGCCAGCACCAGGGTGGACCCCCGCCAGAACACTGAAGCTTTCTTT. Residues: CASTRVDPRQNTEAFF.

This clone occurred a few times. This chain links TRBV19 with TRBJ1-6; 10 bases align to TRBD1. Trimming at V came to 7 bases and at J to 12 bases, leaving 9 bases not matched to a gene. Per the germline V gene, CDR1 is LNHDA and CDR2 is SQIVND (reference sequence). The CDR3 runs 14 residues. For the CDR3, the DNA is TGTGCCAGTACCGGGGACAGGGGCTACGAACCCCTCCACTTT. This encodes CASTGDRGYEPLHF.

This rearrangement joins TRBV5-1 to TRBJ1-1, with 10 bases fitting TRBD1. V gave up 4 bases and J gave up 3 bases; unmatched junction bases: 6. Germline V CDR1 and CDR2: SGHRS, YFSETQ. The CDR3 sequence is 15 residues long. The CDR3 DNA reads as TGCGCCAGCAGCGCAATAGGACAGGGGGACACTGAAGCTTTCTTT. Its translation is CASSAIGQGDTEAFF.

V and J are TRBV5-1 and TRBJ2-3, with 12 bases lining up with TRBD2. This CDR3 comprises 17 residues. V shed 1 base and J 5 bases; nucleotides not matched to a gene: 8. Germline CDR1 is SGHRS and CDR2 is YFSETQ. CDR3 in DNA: TGCGCCAGCAGCTTGATGCTAGCGGGGGGGCAGGGAGATACGCAGTATTTT. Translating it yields CASSLMLAGGQGDTQYF.

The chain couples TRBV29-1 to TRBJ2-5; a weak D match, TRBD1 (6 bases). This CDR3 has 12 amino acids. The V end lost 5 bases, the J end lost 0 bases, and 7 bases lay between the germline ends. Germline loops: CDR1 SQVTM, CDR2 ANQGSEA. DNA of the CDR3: TGCAGCGTTAGGGGGAACCAAGAGACCCAGTACTTC. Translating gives CSVRGNQETQYF.

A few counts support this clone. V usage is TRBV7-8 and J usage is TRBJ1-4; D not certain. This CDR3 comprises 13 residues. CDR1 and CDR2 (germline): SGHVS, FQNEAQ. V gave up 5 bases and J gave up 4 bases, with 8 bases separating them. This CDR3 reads CASSRTGNEKLFF. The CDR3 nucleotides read TGTGCCAGCAGCCGGACGGGTAATGAAAAACTGTTTTTT.

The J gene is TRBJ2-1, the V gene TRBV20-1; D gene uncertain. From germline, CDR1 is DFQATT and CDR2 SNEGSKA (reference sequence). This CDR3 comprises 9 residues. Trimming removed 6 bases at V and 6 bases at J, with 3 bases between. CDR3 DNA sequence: TGCAGTGCCCTCAATGAGCAGTTCTTC. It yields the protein CSALNEQFF.

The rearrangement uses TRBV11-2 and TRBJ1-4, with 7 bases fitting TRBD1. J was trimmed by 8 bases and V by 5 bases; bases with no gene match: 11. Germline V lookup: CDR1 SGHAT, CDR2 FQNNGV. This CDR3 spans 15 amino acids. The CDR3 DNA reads TGTGCCAGCAGCCCCGAGGGACAGCGATACGAAAAACTGTTTTTT. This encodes CASSPEGQRYEKLFF.

CDR3 DNA: TGTGCCAGTTTGGACCGCAGGGGATCCCGAAACACCATATATTTT. Translated: CASLDRRGSRNTIYF. This rearrangement joins TRBV19 to TRBJ1-3, with D perhaps TRBD1 (6 bases). Trimming cost V 8 bases and J 5 bases, with 19 bases left between them. The CDR3 loop spans 15 amino acids. Germline V gives CDR1 LNHDA, CDR2 SQIVND (reference sequence). Supplemented by reference TRBV19 and TRBJ1-3, the full variable domain reads DGGITQSPKYLFRKEGQNVTLSCEQNLNHDAMYWYRQDPGQGLRLIYYSQIVNDFQKGDIAEGYSVSREKKESFPLTVTSAQKNPTAFYLCASLDRRGSRNTIYFGEGSWLTVV.

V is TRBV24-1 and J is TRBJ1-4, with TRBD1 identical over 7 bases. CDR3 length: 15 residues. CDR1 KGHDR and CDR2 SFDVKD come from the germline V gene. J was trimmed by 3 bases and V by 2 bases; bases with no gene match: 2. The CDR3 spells CATSDYDRANEKLFF. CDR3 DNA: TGTGCCACCAGTGATTATGACAGGGCTAATGAAAAACTGTTTTTT.

CDR3 bases: TGTGCCAGCAGCCAAGGGAGAGGCCAGCCCCAGCATTTT. Protein product: CASSQGRGQPQHF. The chain has TRBV3-1 (or the pseudogene TRBV3-2) and TRBJ1-5; D uncertain. The CDR3 contains 13 residues. Germline V gene lookup returns CDR1 LGHDT and CDR2 YNNKEL (reference sequence). Trimming pared 1 base from V and 7 bases from J, leaving 8 bases between.

The CDR3 loop reads CASSSFRGVDSNQPQHF. CDR3 bases: TGTGCCAGCAGCAGTTTCAGGGGGGTAGATAGCAATCAGCCCCAGCATTTT. V gene TRBV24-1 combines with J gene TRBJ1-5; 7 bases match TRBD1. V was clipped by 11 bases and J by 0 bases; unmatched bases: 15. This CDR3 is 17 amino acids long. Germline values: CDR1 KGHDR, CDR2 SFDVKD.

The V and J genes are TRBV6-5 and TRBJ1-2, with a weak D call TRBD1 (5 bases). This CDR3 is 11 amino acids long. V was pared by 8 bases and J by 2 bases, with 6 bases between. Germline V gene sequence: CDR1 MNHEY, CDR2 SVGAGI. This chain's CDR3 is CASDRNYGYTF. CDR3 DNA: TGTGCCAGCGACAGAAACTATGGCTACACCTTC.

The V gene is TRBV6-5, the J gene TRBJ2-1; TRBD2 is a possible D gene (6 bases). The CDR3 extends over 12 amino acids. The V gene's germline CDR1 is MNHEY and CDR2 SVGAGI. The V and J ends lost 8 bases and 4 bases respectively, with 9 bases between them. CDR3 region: CASAGLYNEQFF. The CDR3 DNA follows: TGTGCCAGCGCGGGGCTATACAATGAGCAGTTCTTC.

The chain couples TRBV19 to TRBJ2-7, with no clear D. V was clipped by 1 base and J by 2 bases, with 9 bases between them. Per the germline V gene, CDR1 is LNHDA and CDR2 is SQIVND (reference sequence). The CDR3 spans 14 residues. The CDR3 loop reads CASSIVGSTYEQYF. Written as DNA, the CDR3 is TGTGCCAGTAGTATAGTTGGTAGTACCTACGAGCAGTACTTC.

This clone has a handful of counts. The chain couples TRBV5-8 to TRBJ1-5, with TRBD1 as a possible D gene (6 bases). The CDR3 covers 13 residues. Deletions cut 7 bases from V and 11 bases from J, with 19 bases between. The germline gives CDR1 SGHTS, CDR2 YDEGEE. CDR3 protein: CASYPGHVSSQHF. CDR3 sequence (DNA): TGTGCCAGCTATCCGGGACATGTCTCGTCCCAGCATTTT.

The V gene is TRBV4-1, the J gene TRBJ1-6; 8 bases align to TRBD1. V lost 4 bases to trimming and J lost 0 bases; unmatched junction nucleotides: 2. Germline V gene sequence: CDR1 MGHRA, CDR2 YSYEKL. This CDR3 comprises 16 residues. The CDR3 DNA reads TGCGCCAGCAGCCGGGACAGGTCCTCCTATAATTCACCCCTCCACTTT. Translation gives CASSRDRSSYNSPLHF.

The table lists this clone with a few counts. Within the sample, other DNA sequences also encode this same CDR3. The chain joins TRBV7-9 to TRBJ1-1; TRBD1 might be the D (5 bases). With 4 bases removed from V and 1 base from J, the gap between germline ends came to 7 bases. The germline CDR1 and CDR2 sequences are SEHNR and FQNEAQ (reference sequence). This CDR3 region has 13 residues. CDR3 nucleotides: TGTGCCAGCAGCTCAGACAGGAACACTGAAGCTTTCTTT. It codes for CASSSDRNTEAFF.

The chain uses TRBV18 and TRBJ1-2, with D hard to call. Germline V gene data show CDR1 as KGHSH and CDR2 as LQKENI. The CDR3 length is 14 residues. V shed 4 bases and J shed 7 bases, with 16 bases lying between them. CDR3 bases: TGTGCCAGCTCACTCCCTCTCTCTGGCGGTGGCTACACCTTC. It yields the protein CASSLPLSGGGYTF.

The CDR3 DNA follows: TGCGCCAGCAGCTTGGAAGAGGGACAGGGAAAACTCTACGAGCAGTACTTC. It encodes CASSLEEGQGKLYEQYF. The chain joins TRBV5-1 to TRBJ2-7; 9 bases are a match to TRBD1. Trimming removed 0 bases from V and 3 bases from J; junction bases left unmatched: 10. Germline V gene data show CDR1 as SGHRS and CDR2 as YFSETQ. The CDR3 covers 17 residues. Full variable domain (rest looked up from reference TRBV5-1 and TRBJ2-7): KAGVTQTPRYLIKTRGQQVTLSCSPISGHRSVSWYQQTPGQGLQFLFEYFSETQRNKGNFPGRFSGRQFSNSRSEMNVSTLELGDSALYLCASSLEEGQGKLYEQYFGPGTRLTVT.

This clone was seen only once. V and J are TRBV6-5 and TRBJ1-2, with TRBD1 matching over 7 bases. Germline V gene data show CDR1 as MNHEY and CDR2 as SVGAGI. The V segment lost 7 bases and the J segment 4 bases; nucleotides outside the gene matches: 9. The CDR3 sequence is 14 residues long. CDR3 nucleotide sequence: TGTGCCAGCACCTCACCCGACAGGGCCTATGGCTACACCTTC. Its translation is CASTSPDRAYGYTF.

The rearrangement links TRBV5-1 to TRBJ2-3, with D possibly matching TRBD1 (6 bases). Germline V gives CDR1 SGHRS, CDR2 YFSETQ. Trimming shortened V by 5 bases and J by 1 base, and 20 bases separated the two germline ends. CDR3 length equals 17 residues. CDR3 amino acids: CASRKGQGTPGTDTQYF. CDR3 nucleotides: TGCGCCAGCAGGAAAGGGCAGGGGACGCCGGGCACAGATACGCAGTATTTT.

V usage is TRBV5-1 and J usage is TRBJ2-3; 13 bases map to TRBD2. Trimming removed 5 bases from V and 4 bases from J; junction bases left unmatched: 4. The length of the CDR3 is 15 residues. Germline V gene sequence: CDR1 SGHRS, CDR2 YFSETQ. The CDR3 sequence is CASRTSGGAPDTQYF. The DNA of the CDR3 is TGCGCCAGCAGAACTAGCGGGGGGGCCCCAGATACGCAGTATTTT.

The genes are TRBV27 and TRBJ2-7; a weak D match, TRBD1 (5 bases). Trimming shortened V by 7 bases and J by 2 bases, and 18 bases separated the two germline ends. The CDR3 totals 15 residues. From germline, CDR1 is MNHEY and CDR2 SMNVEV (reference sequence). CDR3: CASIPLTESTYEQYF. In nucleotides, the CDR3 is TGTGCCAGCATCCCTTTGACAGAATCAACCTACGAGCAGTACTTC.

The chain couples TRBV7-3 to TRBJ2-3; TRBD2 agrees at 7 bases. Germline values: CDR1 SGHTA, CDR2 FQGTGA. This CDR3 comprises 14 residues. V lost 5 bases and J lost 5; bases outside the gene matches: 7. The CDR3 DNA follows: TGTGCCAGCAGCCCCTCCGGGGAGGGAGATACGCAGTATTTT. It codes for CASSPSGEGDTQYF. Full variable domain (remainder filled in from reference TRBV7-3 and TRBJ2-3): GAGVSQTPSNKVTEKGKYVELRCDPISGHTALYWYRQSLGQGPEFLIYFQGTGAADDSGLPNDRFFAVRPEGSVSTLKIQRTERGDSAVYLCASSPSGEGDTQYFGPGTRLTVL.

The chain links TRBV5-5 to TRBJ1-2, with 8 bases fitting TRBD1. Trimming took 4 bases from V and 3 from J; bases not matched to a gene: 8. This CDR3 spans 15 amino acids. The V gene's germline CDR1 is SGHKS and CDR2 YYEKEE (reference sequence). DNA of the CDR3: TGTGCCAGCAGCCCCCGACAGGGGAGGGACTATGGCTACACCTTC. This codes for CASSPRQGRDYGYTF.

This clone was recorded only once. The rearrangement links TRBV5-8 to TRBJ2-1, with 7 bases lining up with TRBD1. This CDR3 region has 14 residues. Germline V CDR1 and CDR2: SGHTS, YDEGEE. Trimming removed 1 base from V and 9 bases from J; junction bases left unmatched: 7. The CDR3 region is CASSLPRGLGEQFF. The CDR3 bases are TGTGCCAGCAGCTTGCCGAGGGGGCTGGGTGAGCAGTTCTTC.